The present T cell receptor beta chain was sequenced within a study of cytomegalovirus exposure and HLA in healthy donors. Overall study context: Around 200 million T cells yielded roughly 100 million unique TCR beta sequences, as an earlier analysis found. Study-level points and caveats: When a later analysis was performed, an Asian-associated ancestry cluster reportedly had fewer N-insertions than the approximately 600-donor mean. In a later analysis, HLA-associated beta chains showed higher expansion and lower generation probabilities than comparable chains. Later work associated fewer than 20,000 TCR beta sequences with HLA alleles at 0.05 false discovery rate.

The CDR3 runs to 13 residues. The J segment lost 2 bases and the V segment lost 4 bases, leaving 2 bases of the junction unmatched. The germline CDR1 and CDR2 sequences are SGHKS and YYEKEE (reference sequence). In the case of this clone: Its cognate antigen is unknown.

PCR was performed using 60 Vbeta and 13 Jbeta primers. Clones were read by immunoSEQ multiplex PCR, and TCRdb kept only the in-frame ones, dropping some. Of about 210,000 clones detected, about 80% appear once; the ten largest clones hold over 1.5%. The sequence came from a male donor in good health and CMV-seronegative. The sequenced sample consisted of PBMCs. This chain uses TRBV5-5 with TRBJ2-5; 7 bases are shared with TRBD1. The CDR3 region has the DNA TGTGCCAGCAGCCGGGGACAGCAAGAGACCCAGTACTTC. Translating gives CASSRGQQETQYF.